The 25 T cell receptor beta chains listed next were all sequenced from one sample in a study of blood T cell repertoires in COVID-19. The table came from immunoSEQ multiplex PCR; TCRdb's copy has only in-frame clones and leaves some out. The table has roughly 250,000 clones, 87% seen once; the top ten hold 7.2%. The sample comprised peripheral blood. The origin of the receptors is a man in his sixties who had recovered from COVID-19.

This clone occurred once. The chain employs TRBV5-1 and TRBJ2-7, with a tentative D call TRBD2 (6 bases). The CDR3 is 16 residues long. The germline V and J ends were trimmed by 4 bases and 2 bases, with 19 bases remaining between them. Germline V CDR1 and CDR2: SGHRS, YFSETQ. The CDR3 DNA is TGCGCCAGCAGCCCGCTGGGAGGACGGCTACCCTACGAGCAGTACTTC. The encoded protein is CASSPLGGRLPYEQYF.

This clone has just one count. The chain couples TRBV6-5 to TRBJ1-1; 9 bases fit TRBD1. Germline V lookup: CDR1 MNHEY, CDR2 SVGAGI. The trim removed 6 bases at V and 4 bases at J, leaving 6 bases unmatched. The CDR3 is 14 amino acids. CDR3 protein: CASRYQQGATEAFF. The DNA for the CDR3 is TGTGCCAGCAGATACCAACAGGGGGCCACTGAAGCTTTCTTT.

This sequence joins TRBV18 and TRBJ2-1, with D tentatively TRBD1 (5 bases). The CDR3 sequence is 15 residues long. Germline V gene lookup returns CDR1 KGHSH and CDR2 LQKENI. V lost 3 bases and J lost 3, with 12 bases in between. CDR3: CASSPFQGGYNEQFF. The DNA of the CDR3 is TGTGCCAGCTCACCTTTTCAGGGCGGCTACAATGAGCAGTTCTTC.

This CDR3 is CASRTAGARPLHF. The CDR3 DNA follows: TGTGCCAGCAGAACCGCAGGGGCCCGTCCCCTCCACTTT. V is TRBV27 and J is TRBJ1-6; perhaps TRBD1 as D (6 bases). Trimming pared 6 bases from V and 13 bases from J, leaving 16 bases between. The CDR3 runs 13 residues. The germline gives CDR1 MNHEY, CDR2 SMNVEV (reference sequence).

CDR3 loop: CASSYRDRETQYF. The DNA of the CDR3 is TGTGCCAGCAGTTACAGGGACAGAGAGACCCAGTACTTC. The J gene is TRBJ2-5, the V gene TRBV6-6; 7 positions match TRBD1. V shed 2 bases, J shed 4 bases, and the junction held 1 base outside the gene matches. The CDR3 is 13 amino acids. In germline, CDR1 is MNHNY, CDR2 SVGAGI (reference sequence).

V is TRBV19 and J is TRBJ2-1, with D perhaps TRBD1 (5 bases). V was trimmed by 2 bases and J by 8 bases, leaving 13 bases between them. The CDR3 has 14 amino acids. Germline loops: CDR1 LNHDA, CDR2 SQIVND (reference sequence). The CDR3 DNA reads TGTGCCAGTAGTATATATAGGCAGGGCGATGAGCAGTTCTTC. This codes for CASSIYRQGDEQFF.

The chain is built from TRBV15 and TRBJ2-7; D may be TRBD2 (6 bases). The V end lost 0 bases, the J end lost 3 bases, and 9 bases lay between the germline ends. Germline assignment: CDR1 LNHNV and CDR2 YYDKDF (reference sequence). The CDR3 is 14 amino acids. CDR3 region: CATSREGTFYEQYV. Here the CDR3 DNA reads TGTGCCACCAGCAGAGAAGGGACTTTCTACGAGCAGTACGTC.

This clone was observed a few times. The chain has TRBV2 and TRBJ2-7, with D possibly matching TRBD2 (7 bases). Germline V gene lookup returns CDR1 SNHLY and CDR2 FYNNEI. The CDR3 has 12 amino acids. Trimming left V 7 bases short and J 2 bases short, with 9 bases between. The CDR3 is CASKGGTYEQYF. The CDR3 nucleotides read TGTGCCAGCAAGGGGGGGACCTACGAGCAGTACTTC.

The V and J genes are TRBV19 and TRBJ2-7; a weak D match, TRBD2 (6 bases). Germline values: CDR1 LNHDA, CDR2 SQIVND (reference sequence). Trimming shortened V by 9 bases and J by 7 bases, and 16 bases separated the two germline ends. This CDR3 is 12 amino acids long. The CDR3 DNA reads TGTGCCAGAGGACTACCGTGGGTAGAGCAGTACGTC. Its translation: CARGLPWVEQYV.

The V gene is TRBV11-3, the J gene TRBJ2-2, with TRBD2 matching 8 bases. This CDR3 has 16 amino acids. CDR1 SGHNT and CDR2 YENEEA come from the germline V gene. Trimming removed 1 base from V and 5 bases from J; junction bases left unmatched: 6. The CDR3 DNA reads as TGTGCCAGCAGCTTAGGACGGGGGGGCGAAACCGGGGAGCTGTTTTTT. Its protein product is CASSLGRGGETGELFF.

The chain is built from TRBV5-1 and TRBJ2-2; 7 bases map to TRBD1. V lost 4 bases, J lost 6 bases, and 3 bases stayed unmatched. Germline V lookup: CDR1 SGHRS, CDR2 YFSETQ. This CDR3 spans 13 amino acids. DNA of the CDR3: TGCGCCAGCAGCCTTACAGGGGCCGGGGAGCTGTTTTTT. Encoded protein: CASSLTGAGELFF.

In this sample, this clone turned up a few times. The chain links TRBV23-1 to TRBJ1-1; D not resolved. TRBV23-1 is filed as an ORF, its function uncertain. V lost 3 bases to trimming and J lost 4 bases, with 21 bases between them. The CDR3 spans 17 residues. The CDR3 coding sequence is TGCGCCAGCAGTCACAAATCTCAAAAGCCTGGAGGCACTGAAGCTTTCTTT. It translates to CASSHKSQKPGGTEAFF.

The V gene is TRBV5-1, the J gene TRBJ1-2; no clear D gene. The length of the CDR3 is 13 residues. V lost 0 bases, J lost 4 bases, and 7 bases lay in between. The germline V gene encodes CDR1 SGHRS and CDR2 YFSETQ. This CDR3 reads CASSLGGLYGYTF. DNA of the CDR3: TGCGCCAGCAGCTTGGGTGGCCTCTATGGCTACACCTTC.

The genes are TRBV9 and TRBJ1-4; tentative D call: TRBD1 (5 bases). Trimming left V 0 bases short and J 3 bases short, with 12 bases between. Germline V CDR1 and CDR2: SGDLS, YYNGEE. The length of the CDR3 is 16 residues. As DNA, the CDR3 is TGTGCCAGCAGCGTAGGTCTGGACATCCCTAATGAAAAACTGTTTTTT. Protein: CASSVGLDIPNEKLFF.

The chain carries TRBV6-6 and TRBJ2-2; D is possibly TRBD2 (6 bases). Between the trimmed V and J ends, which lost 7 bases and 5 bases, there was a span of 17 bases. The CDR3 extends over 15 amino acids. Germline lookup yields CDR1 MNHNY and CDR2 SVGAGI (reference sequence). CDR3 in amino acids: CASTPGKGRTGELFF. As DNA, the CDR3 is TGTGCCAGCACCCCCGGGAAGGGGAGGACCGGGGAGCTGTTTTTT.

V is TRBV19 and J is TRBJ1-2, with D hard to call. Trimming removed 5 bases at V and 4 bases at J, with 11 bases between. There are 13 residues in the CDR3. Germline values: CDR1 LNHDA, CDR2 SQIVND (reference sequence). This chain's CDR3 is CASSPRGSYGYTF. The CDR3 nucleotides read TGTGCCAGTAGTCCCCGAGGTAGCTATGGCTACACCTTC.

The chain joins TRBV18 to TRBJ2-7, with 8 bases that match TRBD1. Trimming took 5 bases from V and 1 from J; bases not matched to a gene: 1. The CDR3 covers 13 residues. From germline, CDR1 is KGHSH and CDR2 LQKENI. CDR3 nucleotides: TGTGCCAGCTCAAGGACAGGGTCCTACGAGCAGTACGTC. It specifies CASSRTGSYEQYV.

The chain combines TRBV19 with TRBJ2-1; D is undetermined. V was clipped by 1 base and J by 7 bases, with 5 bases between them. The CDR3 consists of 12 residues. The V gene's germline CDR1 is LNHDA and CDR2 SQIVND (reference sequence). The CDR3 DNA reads TGTGCCAGTAGTATAGGCGATAATGAGCAGTTCTTC. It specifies CASSIGDNEQFF.

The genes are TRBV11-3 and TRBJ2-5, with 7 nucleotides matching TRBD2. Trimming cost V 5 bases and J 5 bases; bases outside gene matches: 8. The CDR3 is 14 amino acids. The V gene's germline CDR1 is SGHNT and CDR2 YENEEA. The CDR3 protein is CASSQGRGVETQYF. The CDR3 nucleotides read TGTGCCAGCAGCCAAGGGAGGGGTGTGGAGACCCAGTACTTC.

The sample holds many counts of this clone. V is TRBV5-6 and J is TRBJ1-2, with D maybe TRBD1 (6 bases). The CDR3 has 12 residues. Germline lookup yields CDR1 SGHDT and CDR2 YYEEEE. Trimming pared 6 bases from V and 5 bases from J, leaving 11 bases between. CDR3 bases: TGTGCCAGCATGAGGGGGTCGTATGGCTACACCTTC. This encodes CASMRGSYGYTF.

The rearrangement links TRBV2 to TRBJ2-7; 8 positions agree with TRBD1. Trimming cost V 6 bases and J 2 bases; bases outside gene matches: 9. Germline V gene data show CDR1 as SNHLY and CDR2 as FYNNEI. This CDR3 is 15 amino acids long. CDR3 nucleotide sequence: TGTGCCAGCAGGACCGACAGGGGCAGTACCTACGAGCAGTACTTC. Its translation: CASRTDRGSTYEQYF.

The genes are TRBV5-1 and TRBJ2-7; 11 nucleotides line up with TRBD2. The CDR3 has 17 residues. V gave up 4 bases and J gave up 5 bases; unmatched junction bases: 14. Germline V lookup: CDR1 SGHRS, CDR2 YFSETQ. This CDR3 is CASSLSLAGGSQDEQYF. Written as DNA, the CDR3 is TGCGCCAGCAGCCTATCGCTAGCGGGGGGAAGTCAGGACGAGCAGTACTTC.

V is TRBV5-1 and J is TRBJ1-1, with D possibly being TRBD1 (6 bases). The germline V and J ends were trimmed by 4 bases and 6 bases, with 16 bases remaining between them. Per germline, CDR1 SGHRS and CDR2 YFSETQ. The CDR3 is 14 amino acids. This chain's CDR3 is CASSGAGTRPEAFF. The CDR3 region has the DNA TGCGCCAGCAGCGGGGCCGGGACACGGCCTGAAGCTTTCTTT.

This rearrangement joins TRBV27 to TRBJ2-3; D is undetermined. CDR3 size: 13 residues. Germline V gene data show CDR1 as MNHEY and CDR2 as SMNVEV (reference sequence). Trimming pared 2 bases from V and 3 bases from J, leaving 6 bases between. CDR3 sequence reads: CASSLAKTDTQYF. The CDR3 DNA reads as TGTGCCAGCAGTTTAGCTAAAACAGATACGCAGTATTTT.

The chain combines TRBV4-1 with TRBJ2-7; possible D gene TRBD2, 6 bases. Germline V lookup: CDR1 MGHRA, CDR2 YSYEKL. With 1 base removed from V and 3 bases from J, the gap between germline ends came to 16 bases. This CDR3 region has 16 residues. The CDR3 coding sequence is TGCGCCAGCAGCCAAGCAGTGGGGGGTCCGGGCTACGAGCAGTACTTC. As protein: CASSQAVGGPGYEQYF.